This TCR beta chain was documented in a study of human T cells and chemical hapten exposure. The CDR3 totals 12 residues. Germline V gives CDR1 KGHSH, CDR2 LQKENI. V was shortened by 3 bases and J by 6 bases, with 7 bases between the two germline ends. This clonotype was recorded many times. Regarding time point: pre-sensitization, week 0. The treatment: therapeutic diphenylcyclopropenone sensitization with weekly scalp DPC. A single record per CDR3 protein comes from TCRdb applying MiXCR to the RACE reads. The table shows some 200,000 distinct CDR3 sequences, with approximately 31% occurring only once.

The sequences come from whole blood, collected in connection with sensitization to the hapten diphenylcyclopropenone (DPC). This clonotype originated in a woman aged 25 to 39 with alopecia areata. Some clones in this sample may be carry-over from other donors' samples. The chain links TRBV18 to TRBJ2-3; D not resolved. CDR3 nucleotide sequence: TGTGCCAGCTCACCCGGGCCCGATACGCAGTATTTT. Translated: CASSPGPDTQYF.